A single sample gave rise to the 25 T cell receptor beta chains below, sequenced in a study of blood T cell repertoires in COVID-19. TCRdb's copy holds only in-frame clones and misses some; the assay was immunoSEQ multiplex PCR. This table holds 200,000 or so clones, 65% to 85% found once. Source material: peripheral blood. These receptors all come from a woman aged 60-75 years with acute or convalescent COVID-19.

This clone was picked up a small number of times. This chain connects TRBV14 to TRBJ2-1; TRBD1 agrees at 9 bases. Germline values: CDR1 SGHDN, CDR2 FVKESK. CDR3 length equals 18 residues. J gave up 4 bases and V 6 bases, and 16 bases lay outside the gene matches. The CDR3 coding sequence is TGTGCCAGCAGGCCCGGGACAGGGAGGTTGAACAGATACAATGAGCAGTTCTTC. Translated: CASRPGTGRLNRYNEQFF. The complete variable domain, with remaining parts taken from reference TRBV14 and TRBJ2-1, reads EAGVTQFPSHSVIEKGQTVTLRCDPISGHDNLYWYRRVMGKEIKFLLHFVKESKQDESGMPNNRFLAERTGGTYSTLKVQPAELEDSGVYFCASRPGTGRLNRYNEQFFGPGTRLTVL.

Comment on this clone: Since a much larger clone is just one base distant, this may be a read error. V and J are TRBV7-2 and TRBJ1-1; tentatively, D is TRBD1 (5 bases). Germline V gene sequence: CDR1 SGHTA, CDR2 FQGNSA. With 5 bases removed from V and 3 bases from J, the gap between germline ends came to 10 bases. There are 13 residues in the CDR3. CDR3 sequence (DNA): TGTGCCAGCAGCCACCGCAGGGACACTGAAGCTTTCTTT. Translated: CASSHRRDTEAFF.

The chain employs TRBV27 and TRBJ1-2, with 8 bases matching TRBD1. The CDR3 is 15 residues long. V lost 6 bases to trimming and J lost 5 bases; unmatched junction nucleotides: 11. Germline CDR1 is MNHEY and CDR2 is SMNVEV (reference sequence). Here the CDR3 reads CASRRTGGGWYGYTF. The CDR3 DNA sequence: TGTGCCAGCAGGAGAACAGGGGGAGGATGGTATGGCTACACCTTC.

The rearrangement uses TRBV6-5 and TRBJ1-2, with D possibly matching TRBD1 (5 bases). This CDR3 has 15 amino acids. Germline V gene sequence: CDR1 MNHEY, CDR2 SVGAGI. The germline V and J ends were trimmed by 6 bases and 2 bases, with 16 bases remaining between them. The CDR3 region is CASSQDRTGNYGYTF. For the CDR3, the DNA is TGTGCCAGCAGCCAAGACCGAACAGGAAACTATGGCTACACCTTC.

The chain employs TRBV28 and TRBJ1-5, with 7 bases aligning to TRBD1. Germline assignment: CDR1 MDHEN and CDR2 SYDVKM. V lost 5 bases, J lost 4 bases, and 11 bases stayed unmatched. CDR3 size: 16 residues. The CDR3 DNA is TGTGCCAGCAGTCGAGCCGAGGGGGCTGGAAATCAGCCCCAGCATTTT. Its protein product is CASSRAEGAGNQPQHF. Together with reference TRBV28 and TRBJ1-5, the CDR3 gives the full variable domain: DVKVTQSSRYLVKRTGEKVFLECVQDMDHENMFWYRQDPGLGLRLIYFSYDVKMKEKGDIPEGYSVSREKKERFSLILESASTNQTSMYLCASSRAEGAGNQPQHFGDGTRLSIL.

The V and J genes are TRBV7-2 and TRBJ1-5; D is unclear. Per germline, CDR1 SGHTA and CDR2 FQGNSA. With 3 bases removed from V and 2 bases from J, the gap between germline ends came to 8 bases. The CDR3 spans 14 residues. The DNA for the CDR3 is TGTGCCAGCAGCTTGGAGGGAGGCAATCAGCCCCAGCATTTT. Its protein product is CASSLEGGNQPQHF.

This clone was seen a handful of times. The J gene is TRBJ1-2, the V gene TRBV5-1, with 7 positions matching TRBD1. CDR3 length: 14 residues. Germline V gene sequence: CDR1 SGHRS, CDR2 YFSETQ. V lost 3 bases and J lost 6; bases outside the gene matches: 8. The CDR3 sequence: CASSSGQSGDGYTF. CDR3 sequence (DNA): TGCGCCAGCAGCTCGGGACAGTCTGGAGATGGCTACACCTTC.

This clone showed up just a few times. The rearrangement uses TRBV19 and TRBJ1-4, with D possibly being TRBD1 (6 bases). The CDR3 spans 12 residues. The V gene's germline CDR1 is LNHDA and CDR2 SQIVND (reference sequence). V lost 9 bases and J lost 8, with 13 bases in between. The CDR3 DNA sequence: TGTGCCAGAGGGGGATCGGGGGAAAAACTGTTTTTT. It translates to CARGGSGEKLFF. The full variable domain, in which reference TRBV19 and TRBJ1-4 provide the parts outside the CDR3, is DGGITQSPKYLFRKEGQNVTLSCEQNLNHDAMYWYRQDPGQGLRLIYYSQIVNDFQKGDIAEGYSVSREKKESFPLTVTSAQKNPTAFYLCARGGSGEKLFFGSGTQLSVL.

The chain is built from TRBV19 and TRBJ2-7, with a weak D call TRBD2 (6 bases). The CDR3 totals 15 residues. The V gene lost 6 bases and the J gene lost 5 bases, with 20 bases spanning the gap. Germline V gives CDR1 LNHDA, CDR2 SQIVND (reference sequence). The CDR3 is CASRRVPGEGNEQYF. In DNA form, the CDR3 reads TGTGCCAGTAGGCGAGTCCCGGGGGAAGGCAACGAGCAGTACTTC.

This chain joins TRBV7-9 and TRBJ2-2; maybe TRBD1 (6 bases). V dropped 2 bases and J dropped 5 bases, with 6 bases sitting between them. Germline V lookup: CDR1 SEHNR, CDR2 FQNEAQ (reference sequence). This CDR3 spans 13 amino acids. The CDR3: CASSLQGTGELFF. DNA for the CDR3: TGTGCCAGCAGCTTACAGGGGACCGGGGAGCTGTTTTTT.

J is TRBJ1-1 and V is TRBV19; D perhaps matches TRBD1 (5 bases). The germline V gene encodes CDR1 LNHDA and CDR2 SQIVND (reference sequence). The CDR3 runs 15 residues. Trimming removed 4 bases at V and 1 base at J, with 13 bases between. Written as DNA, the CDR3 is TGTGCCAGTAGTACCAGACCGGGGGGGAACACTGAAGCTTTCTTT. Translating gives CASSTRPGGNTEAFF.

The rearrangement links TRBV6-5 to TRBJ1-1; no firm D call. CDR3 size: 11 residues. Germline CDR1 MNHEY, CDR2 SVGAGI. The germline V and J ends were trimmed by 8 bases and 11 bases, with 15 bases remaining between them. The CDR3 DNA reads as TGTGCCAGCGGATTCCAATCGGGGGCTTTCTTT. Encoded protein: CASGFQSGAFF.

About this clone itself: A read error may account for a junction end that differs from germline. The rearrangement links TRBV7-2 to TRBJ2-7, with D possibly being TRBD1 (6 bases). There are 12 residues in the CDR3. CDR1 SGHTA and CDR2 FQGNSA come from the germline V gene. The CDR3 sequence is CASSHRQDPPAF. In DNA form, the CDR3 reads TGTGCCAGCAGCCACCGACAGGACCCCCCTGCCTTC.

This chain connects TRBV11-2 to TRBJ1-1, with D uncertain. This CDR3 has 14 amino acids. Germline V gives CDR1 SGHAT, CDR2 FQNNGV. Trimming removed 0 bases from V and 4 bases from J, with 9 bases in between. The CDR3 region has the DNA TGTGCCAGCAGCTTAGAAGGCCCGGGCACTGAAGCTTTCTTT. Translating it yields CASSLEGPGTEAFF.

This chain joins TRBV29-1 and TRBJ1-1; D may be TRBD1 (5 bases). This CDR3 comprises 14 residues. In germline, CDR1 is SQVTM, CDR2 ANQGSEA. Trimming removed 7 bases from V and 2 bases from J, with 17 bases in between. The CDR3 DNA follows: TGCAGCGCCGCTCAGGGTAGCGGTAACACTGAAGCTTTCTTT. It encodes CSAAQGSGNTEAFF. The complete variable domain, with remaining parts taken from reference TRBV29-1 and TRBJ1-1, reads SAVISQKPSRDICQRGTSLTIQCQVDSQVTMMFWYRQQPGQSLTLIATANQGSEATYESGFVIDKFPISRPNLTFSTLTVSNMSPEDSSIYLCSAAQGSGNTEAFFGQGTRLTVV.

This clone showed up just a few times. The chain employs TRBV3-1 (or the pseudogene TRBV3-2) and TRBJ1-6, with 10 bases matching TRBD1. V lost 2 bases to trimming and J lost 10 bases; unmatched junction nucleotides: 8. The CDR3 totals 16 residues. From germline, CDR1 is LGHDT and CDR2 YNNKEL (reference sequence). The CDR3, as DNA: TGTGCCAGCAGCCAACCTCCCGGGACAGGGGAGTCACCCCTCCACTTT. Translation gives CASSQPPGTGESPLHF.

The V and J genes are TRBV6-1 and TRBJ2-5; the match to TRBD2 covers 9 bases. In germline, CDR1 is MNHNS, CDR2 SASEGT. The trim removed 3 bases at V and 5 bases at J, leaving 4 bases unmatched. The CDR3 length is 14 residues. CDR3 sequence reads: CASSEGLAEETQYF. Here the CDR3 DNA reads TGTGCCAGCAGTGAGGGACTAGCAGAGGAGACCCAGTACTTC.

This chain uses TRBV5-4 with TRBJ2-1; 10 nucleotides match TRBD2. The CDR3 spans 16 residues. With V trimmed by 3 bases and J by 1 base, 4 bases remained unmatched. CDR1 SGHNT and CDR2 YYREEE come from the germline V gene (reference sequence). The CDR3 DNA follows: TGTGCCAGCAGCTCGGTAGCGGGGGGTTCCTACAATGAGCAGTTCTTC. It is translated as CASSSVAGGSYNEQFF. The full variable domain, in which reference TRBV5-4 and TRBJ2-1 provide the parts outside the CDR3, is ETGVTQSPTHLIKTRGQQVTLRCSSQSGHNTVSWYQQALGQGPQFIFQYYREEENGRGNFPPRFSGLQFPNYSSELNVNALELDDSALYLCASSSVAGGSYNEQFFGPGTRLTVL.

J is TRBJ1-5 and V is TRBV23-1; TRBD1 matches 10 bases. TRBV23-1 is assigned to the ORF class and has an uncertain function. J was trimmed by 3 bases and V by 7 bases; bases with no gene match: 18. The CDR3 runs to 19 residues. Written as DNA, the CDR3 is TGCGCCAGCATCCCGCCCAGGGACAGGGGAAGGGAATCCAATCAGCCCCAGCATTTT. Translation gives CASIPPRDRGRESNQPQHF.

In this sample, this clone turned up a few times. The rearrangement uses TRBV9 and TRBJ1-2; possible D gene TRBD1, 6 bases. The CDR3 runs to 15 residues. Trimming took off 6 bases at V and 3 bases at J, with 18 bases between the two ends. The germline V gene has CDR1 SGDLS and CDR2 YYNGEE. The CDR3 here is CASTLGTGKHYGYTF. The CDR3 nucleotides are TGTGCCAGCACCCTGGGTACAGGGAAACACTATGGCTACACCTTC.

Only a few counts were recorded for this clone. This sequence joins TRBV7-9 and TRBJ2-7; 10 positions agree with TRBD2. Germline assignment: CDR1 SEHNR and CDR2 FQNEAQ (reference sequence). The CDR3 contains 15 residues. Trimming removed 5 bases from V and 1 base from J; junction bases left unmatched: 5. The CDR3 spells CASSPSGGASYEQYF. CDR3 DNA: TGTGCCAGCAGCCCCAGCGGGGGGGCGTCCTACGAGCAGTACTTC.

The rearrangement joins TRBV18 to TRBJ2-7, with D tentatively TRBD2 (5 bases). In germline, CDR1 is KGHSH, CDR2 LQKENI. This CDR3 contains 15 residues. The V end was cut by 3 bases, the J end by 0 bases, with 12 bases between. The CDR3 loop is CASSPGAGDSYEQYF. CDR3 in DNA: TGTGCCAGCTCACCGGGCGCGGGCGACTCCTACGAGCAGTACTTC. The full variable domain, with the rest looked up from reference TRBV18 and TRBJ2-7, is NAGVMQNPRHLVRRRGQEARLRCSPMKGHSHVYWYRQLPEEGLKFMVYLQKENIIDESGMPKERFSAEFPKEGPSILRIQQVVRGDSAAYFCASSPGAGDSYEQYFGPGTRLTVT.

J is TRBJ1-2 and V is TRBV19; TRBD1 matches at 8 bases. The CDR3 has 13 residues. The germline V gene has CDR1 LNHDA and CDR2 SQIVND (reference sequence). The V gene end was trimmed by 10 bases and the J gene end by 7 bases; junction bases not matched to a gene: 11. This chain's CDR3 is CAKNVGTGGGYTF. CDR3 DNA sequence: TGTGCCAAGAACGTAGGGACAGGCGGTGGCTACACCTTC.

For the CDR3, the DNA is TGTGCCACCCGGCGGGGGGGCTCGTACAATGAGCAGTTCTTC. Encoded protein: CATRRGGSYNEQFF. V is TRBV19 and J is TRBJ2-1, with 9 bases aligning to TRBD2. The junction had 8 bases not matched to a gene; V was cut back by 10 bases and J by 4 bases. CDR1 and CDR2 (germline): LNHDA, SQIVND (reference sequence). This CDR3 has 14 residues.

Here the CDR3 reads CASSFMRVGTEAFF. The CDR3 coding sequence is TGTGCCAGCAGTTTTATGAGGGTTGGGACTGAAGCTTTCTTT. The rearrangement links TRBV28 to TRBJ1-1; D gene ambiguous. V lost 3 bases to trimming and J lost 5 bases, with 13 bases between them. Looked up from germline, CDR1 is MDHEN and CDR2 is SYDVKM. This CDR3 is built from 14 residues.